Following are 27 T cell receptor beta chains from one sample sequenced in a study of regulatory dendritic cells for organ transplantation. TCRdb keeps only in-frame clones here, not all; method: immunoSEQ multiplex PCR. This table holds under 40,000 clones, under 95% found once. Input material: naive CD8+ T cells from blood. Specified subset: CD45RA+ naive T cells. The receptors come from a human donor in good health.

The V and J genes are TRBV9 and TRBJ2-2; 9 bases agree with TRBD2. The CDR3 sequence is 15 residues long. The germline CDR1 and CDR2 sequences are SGDLS and YYNGEE. With V trimmed by 4 bases and J by 4 bases, 5 bases remained unmatched. CDR3 sequence reads: CASSQSGGITGELFF. DNA for the CDR3: TGTGCCAGCAGCCAGAGCGGGGGGATCACCGGGGAGCTGTTTTTT.

V gene TRBV4-1 combines with J gene TRBJ1-5; a possible D gene is TRBD1 (6 bases). The V and J ends lost 0 bases and 0 bases respectively, with 12 bases between them. This CDR3 contains 17 residues. From germline, CDR1 is MGHRA and CDR2 YSYEKL. DNA for the CDR3: TGCGCCAGCAGCCAAGACCAGACAGGACATAGCAATCAGCCCCAGCATTTT. Encoded protein: CASSQDQTGHSNQPQHF.

This sequence joins TRBV30 and TRBJ2-7; D might be TRBD1 (6 bases). This CDR3 has 15 amino acids. V lost 0 bases and J lost 0, with 12 bases in between. CDR1 and CDR2 from the germline V gene are GTSNPN and SVGIG (reference sequence). In DNA form, the CDR3 reads TGTGCCTGGAGTGTAGGGGGTTTGAGCTCCTACGAGCAGTACTTC. The encoded protein is CAWSVGGLSSYEQYF.

The chain has TRBV4-1 and TRBJ2-1, with 8 bases that match TRBD2. Germline-derived CDR1 and CDR2 are MGHRA and YSYEKL. V trimming: 2 bases; J trimming: 8 bases; junction bases outside the gene matches: 11. The CDR3 runs to 16 residues. This CDR3 is CASSQTGTRKRDEQFF. The CDR3 nucleotides read TGCGCCAGCAGCCAAACCGGGACTAGGAAAAGGGATGAGCAGTTCTTC.

The rearrangement uses TRBV27 and TRBJ1-2; D is unclear. This CDR3 is 12 amino acids long. Trimming removed 0 bases from V and 4 bases from J, with 3 bases in between. Germline CDR1 MNHEY, CDR2 SMNVEV (reference sequence). This chain's CDR3 is CASSLSGYGYTF. The CDR3 region has the DNA TGTGCCAGCAGTTTATCGGGCTATGGCTACACCTTC.

The chain has TRBV2 and TRBJ2-5, with 9 nucleotides matching TRBD2. The length of the CDR3 is 15 residues. Per germline, CDR1 SNHLY and CDR2 FYNNEI. Germline trimming cut 6 bases from V and 5 bases from J; bases unmatched to any gene: 10. The CDR3 spells CASSRRGGPGETQYF. DNA for the CDR3: TGTGCCAGCAGCAGGCGGGGGGGCCCGGGGGAGACCCAGTACTTC.

The chain has TRBV4-1 and TRBJ1-1; 8 nucleotides align to TRBD1. V dropped 1 base and J dropped 8; count of bases not matched to a gene: 0. The CDR3 is 12 residues long. Per the germline V gene, CDR1 is MGHRA and CDR2 is YSYEKL. Written as DNA, the CDR3 is TGCGCCAGCAGCCAAGGGACAGGGGAAGCTTTCTTT. This sequence encodes CASSQGTGEAFF.

The chain carries TRBV6-6 and TRBJ2-7, with D uncertain. The CDR3 length is 14 residues. Germline lookup yields CDR1 MNHNY and CDR2 SVGAGI (reference sequence). Trimming shortened V by 6 bases and J by 6 bases, and 18 bases separated the two germline ends. Here the CDR3 DNA reads TGTGCCAGCAGCAGACGGCCGCCCCCTCTCGAGCAGTACTTC. Protein: CASSRRPPPLEQYF.

V and J are TRBV5-6 and TRBJ2-7; 9 bases are shared with TRBD1. The V gene end was trimmed by 4 bases and the J gene end by 2 bases; junction bases not matched to a gene: 4. The germline V gene encodes CDR1 SGHDT and CDR2 YYEEEE. This CDR3 is built from 14 residues. The CDR3 here is CASSQGTGTYEQYF. The CDR3 DNA sequence: TGTGCCAGCAGCCAGGGGACAGGGACCTACGAGCAGTACTTC.

The rearrangement uses TRBV10-1 and TRBJ2-1; 9 nucleotides agree with TRBD2. The CDR3 has 14 amino acids. The V segment lost 2 bases and the J segment 7 bases; nucleotides outside the gene matches: 3. Germline V gene sequence: CDR1 WNHNN, CDR2 SYGVQD (reference sequence). The CDR3 is CASSEASGTNEQFF. CDR3 DNA sequence: TGCGCCAGCAGTGAGGCTAGCGGGACGAATGAGCAGTTCTTC.

The genes are TRBV10-3 and TRBJ2-5, with no clear D. The CDR3 loop spans 13 amino acids. Germline V gene lookup returns CDR1 ENHRY and CDR2 SYGVKD. Trimming removed 2 bases from V and 3 bases from J, with 7 bases in between. The CDR3 nucleotides read TGTGCCATCAGTGAGGTCAGTGAAGAGACCCAGTACTTC. Its protein product is CAISEVSEETQYF.

The rearrangement uses TRBV5-4 and TRBJ2-7, with D unclear. CDR1 is SGHNT, CDR2 YYREEE, per germline (reference sequence). The V gene lost 0 bases and the J gene lost 3 bases, with 4 bases spanning the gap. This CDR3 is built from 12 residues. CDR3 loop: CASSLDLYEQYF. The CDR3 nucleotides are TGTGCCAGCAGCTTGGACCTCTACGAGCAGTACTTC.

The chain has TRBV28 and TRBJ2-1; D gene ambiguous. The CDR3 covers 13 residues. V lost 7 bases and J lost 6, with 13 bases in between. Germline V gene data show CDR1 as MDHEN and CDR2 as SYDVKM. As DNA, the CDR3 is TGTGCCAGCACCTCGCTGTCCCCCAATGAGCAGTTCTTC. It yields the protein CASTSLSPNEQFF.

V and J are TRBV2 and TRBJ2-3; TRBD2 agrees at 9 bases. V dropped 7 bases and J dropped 0; count of bases not matched to a gene: 11. Per the germline V gene, CDR1 is SNHLY and CDR2 is FYNNEI. This CDR3 is built from 17 residues. The CDR3 spells CASINNRLAGSTDTQYF. In nucleotides, the CDR3 is TGTGCCAGCATAAACAACCGCCTAGCGGGGAGCACAGATACGCAGTATTTT.

V usage is TRBV6-1 and J usage is TRBJ2-7, with D perhaps TRBD2 (6 bases). V was cut by 9 bases and J by 0 bases, with 18 bases left in between. The CDR3 is made up of 15 amino acids. The germline CDR1 and CDR2 sequences are MNHNS and SASEGT. DNA of the CDR3: TGTGCCAGTGGGTGGGGTAGCGGTCTCTCCTACGAGCAGTACTTC. Protein product: CASGWGSGLSYEQYF.

This chain connects TRBV5-4 to TRBJ2-5, with D hard to call. Germline V gene data show CDR1 as SGHNT and CDR2 as YYREEE (reference sequence). V was pared by 2 bases and J by 5 bases, with 4 bases between. This CDR3 contains 11 residues. This CDR3 is CASSFAETQYF. The DNA of the CDR3 is TGTGCCAGCAGCTTTGCGGAGACCCAGTACTTC.

CDR3 sequence: CASSYSKLAEAFF. Written as DNA, the CDR3 is TGTGCCAGCAGTTACTCCAAGTTGGCTGAAGCTTTCTTT. The chain is built from TRBV6-6 and TRBJ1-1; D is uncertain. Per the germline V gene, CDR1 is MNHNY and CDR2 is SVGAGI (reference sequence). Trimming took 0 bases from V and 6 from J, leaving 8 bases between them. The length of the CDR3 is 13 residues.

The chain is built from TRBV2 and TRBJ1-1; no definite D call. Germline values: CDR1 SNHLY, CDR2 FYNNEI. Trimming stripped 3 bases from V and 1 base from J, with 18 bases between. The CDR3 spans 17 residues. The CDR3 protein is CASSEIFLGQPNTEAFF. The CDR3 coding sequence is TGTGCCAGCAGTGAGATTTTTTTAGGCCAGCCGAACACTGAAGCTTTCTTT.

The chain is built from TRBV7-8 and TRBJ2-5, with a weak D call TRBD1 (5 bases). With 1 base removed from V and 5 bases from J, the gap between germline ends came to 8 bases. Germline values: CDR1 SGHVS, CDR2 FQNEAQ. The CDR3 contains 13 residues. This CDR3 is CASSLVPGETQYF. CDR3 in DNA: TGTGCCAGCAGCTTAGTACCAGGGGAGACCCAGTACTTC.

On this clone: An end of the junction differs from the germline gene, which may be a read error. The rearrangement links TRBV5-4 to TRBJ2-7; D is perhaps TRBD2 (7 bases). This CDR3 spans 13 amino acids. CDR1 SGHNT and CDR2 YYREEE come from the germline V gene (reference sequence). The chain's CDR3 is CASSLGGGAGENF. The CDR3 DNA sequence: TGTGCCAGCAGCTTGGGTGGGGGGGCCGGCGAGAACTTC.

The rearrangement links TRBV6-6 to TRBJ2-1; 13 bases are a match to TRBD2. The CDR3 is 16 residues long. V shed 5 bases and J 9 bases; nucleotides not matched to a gene: 10. Germline assignment: CDR1 MNHNY and CDR2 SVGAGI (reference sequence). The CDR3 loop reads CASSNPGTSGTSEQFF. The CDR3 coding sequence is TGTGCCAGCAGTAACCCCGGGACTAGCGGGACAAGTGAGCAGTTCTTC.

CDR3 DNA: TGTGCCACCAGCACAACTAGGACTAGCGGGGGGGAAAGCTCCTACGAGCAGTACTTC. Translation gives CATSTTRTSGGESSYEQYF. The rearrangement uses TRBV15 and TRBJ2-7, with TRBD2 identical over 15 bases. The CDR3 runs 19 residues. The germline gives CDR1 LNHNV, CDR2 YYDKDF (reference sequence). V dropped 4 bases and J dropped 0; count of bases not matched to a gene: 10.

The chain couples TRBV13 to TRBJ2-1; no clear D gene. Per the germline V gene, CDR1 is PRHDT and CDR2 is FYEKMQ (reference sequence). CDR3 size: 13 residues. The V gene lost 0 bases and the J gene lost 8 bases, with 8 bases spanning the gap. The CDR3 sequence: CASSLGSGYEQFF. The CDR3 DNA is TGTGCCAGCAGCTTAGGCTCGGGTTATGAGCAGTTCTTC.

The chain couples TRBV7-2 to TRBJ1-6, with a tentative D call TRBD1 (5 bases). Germline lookup yields CDR1 SGHTA and CDR2 FQGNSA. The CDR3 loop spans 16 amino acids. Trimming left V 5 bases short and J 9 bases short, with 20 bases between. DNA for the CDR3: TGTGCCAGCAGCCCTCCTGGGCGGCAGGGAAGTTCACCCCTCCACTTT. This sequence encodes CASSPPGRQGSSPLHF. The full variable domain, rest sourced from reference TRBV7-2 and TRBJ1-6, is GAGVSQSPSNKVTEKGKDVELRCDPISGHTALYWYRQSLGQGLEFLIYFQGNSAPDKSGLPSDRFSAERTGGSVSTLTIQRTQQEDSAVYLCASSPPGRQGSSPLHFGNGTRLTVT.

This chain connects TRBV7-9 to TRBJ2-1, with D uncertain. The ends were cut back, 1 base at V and 10 bases at J, with 8 bases in the middle. The CDR3 covers 12 residues. Germline CDR1 reads SEHNR; CDR2 reads FQNEAQ (reference sequence). The CDR3 reads CASSLDTPEQFF. The CDR3 region has the DNA TGTGCCAGCAGCTTAGACACGCCGGAGCAGTTCTTC.

This clone was seen more than once but under ten times. J is TRBJ1-2 and V is TRBV9; D not resolved. V lost 4 bases to trimming and J lost 6 bases, with 10 bases between them. Germline V lookup: CDR1 SGDLS, CDR2 YYNGEE. The CDR3 has 12 amino acids. The CDR3 nucleotides are TGTGCCAGCAGCCAGGAGGCGAATGGCTACACCTTC. Encoded protein: CASSQEANGYTF.

The V gene is TRBV4-1, the J gene TRBJ2-1; D is perhaps TRBD1 (8 bases). The CDR3 has 15 residues. Germline V lookup: CDR1 MGHRA, CDR2 YSYEKL. Trimming took 0 bases from V and 8 from J, leaving 14 bases between them. The CDR3 DNA follows: TGCGCCAGCAGCCAAGATCACAGGGGGGGGGATGAGCAGTTCTTC. Protein sequence: CASSQDHRGGDEQFF.